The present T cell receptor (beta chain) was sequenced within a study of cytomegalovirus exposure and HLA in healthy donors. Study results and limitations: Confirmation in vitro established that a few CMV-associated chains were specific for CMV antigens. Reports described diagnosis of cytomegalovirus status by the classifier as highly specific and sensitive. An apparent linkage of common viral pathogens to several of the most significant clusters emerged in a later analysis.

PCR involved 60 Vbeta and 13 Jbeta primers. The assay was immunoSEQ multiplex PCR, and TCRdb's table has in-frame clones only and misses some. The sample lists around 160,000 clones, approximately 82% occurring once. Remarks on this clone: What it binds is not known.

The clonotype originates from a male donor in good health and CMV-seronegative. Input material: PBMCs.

The chain's CDR3 is CASSPGTDGNEAFF. In DNA, the CDR3 is TGCGCCAGCAGCCCCGGGACAGACGGGAATGAAGCTTTCTTT. This chain joins TRBV5-1 and TRBJ1-1; TRBD1 matches at 7 bases. Germline CDR1 reads SGHRS; CDR2 reads YFSETQ. V shed 4 bases and J 7 bases; nucleotides not matched to a gene: 10. This CDR3 region has 14 residues.